These T cell receptor beta chains were read from a single sample in a study of spatial heterogeneity in lung cancer. TCRdb reprocessed the 5' RACE reads via MiXCR and lists one record per CDR3 protein. The sample includes 82,000 or so distinct CDR3 sequences, around 13% of them seen just once. Sequenced material: PBMCs, taken at surgery. These receptor sequences come from a male donor with early-stage non-small cell lung cancer. Each CDR3 is given with its conserved first and last residue. The D gene is left open where the match is weak. The size of a clone is reported for some rows only, either as once, few or many, or as a class for expanded clones.

v_gene,d_gene,j_gene,abundance,CDR3aa,CDR3nt
TRBV12-5,NA,TRBJ1-3,NA,CASGPLPRMVGNTIYF,TGTGCTAGTGGTCCCCTACCTCGGATGGTTGGAAACACCATATATTTT
TRBV7-9,NA,TRBJ1-6,NA,CASNDGSSYNSPLHF,TGTGCCAGCAATGACGGCAGCTCCTATAATTCACCCCTCCACTTT
TRBV4-2,NA,TRBJ2-7,few,CASSQEREFYYEQYF,TGTGCCAGCAGCCAGGAGAGGGAATTTTACTACGAGCAGTACTTC
TRBV5-5,TRBD1,TRBJ2-5,NA,CASSFLQGGETQYF,TGTGCCAGCAGCTTCCTACAGGGGGGAGAGACCCAGTACTTC
TRBV3-1,NA,TRBJ1-6,NA,CASTEVGGGNSPLHF,TGTGCCAGCACCGAAGTTGGAGGGGGGAATTCACCCCTCCACTTT
TRBV30,NA,TRBJ1-5,many,CAWSGGNQGNQPQHF,TGTGCCTGGAGTGGAGGGAACCAGGGAAATCAGCCCCAGCATTTT
TRBV19,TRBD1,TRBJ2-7,many,CASSRDRVGEQYF,TGTGCCAGTAGCCGAGACAGGGTCGGAGAGCAGTACTTC
TRBV30,NA,TRBJ1-6,few,CAWRQRGNNSPLHF,TGTGCCTGGAGACAAAGGGGGAATAATTCACCCCTCCACTTT
TRBV5-4,NA,TRBJ1-1,few,CASSKSQGLDTEAFF,TGTGCCAGCAGTAAGTCTCAGGGGCTGGACACTGAAGCTTTCTTT
TRBV29-1,NA,TRBJ1-3,NA,CSVKGAGNTIYF,TGCAGCGTTAAAGGGGCCGGAAACACCATATATTTT
TRBV7-9,NA,TRBJ2-2,NA,CASSPRTHLPGELFF,TGTGCCAGCAGTCCTCGGACTCACCTTCCCGGGGAGCTGTTTTTT
TRBV19,NA,TRBJ2-3,NA,CASSIERTDTQYF,TGTGCCAGTAGTATAGAACGCACAGATACGCAGTATTTT
TRBV27,TRBD1,TRBJ1-1,many,CASSPGQANTEAFF,TGTGCCAGCAGCCCCGGACAGGCGAACACTGAAGCTTTCTTT
TRBV7-9,TRBD1,TRBJ1-2,many,CASSRDREGYTF,TGTGCCAGTAGCCGGGACAGAGAGGGCTACACCTTC
TRBV29-1,NA,TRBJ1-2,NA,CSVERGAGYGYTF,TGCAGCGTTGAACGGGGGGCTGGCTATGGCTACACCTTC
TRBV7-2,NA,TRBJ2-3,NA,CASSLDRYTDTQYF,TGTGCCAGCAGCCTAGACAGATACACAGATACGCAGTATTTT
TRBV6-1,NA,TRBJ1-3,few,CASNLQGTTGNTIYF,TGTGCCAGCAACCTCCAGGGGACTACTGGAAACACCATATATTTT
TRBV4-1,NA,TRBJ2-1,few,CASSQDSDFGDEQFF,TGCGCCAGCAGCCAAGATTCGGACTTCGGGGATGAGCAGTTCTTC
TRBV30,NA,TRBJ2-5,few,CAWSVIRIQETQYF,TGTGCCTGGAGTGTCATACGGATCCAAGAGACCCAGTACTTC
TRBV12-3/TRBV12-4,NA,TRBJ2-7,NA,CASSRDRTNEQYF,TGTGCCAGCAGTCGGGACCGCACGAACGAGCAGTACTTC
TRBV6-1,TRBD2,TRBJ2-7,NA,CASSSGTTISYEQYF,TGTGCCAGCAGTTCCGGGACTACGATTTCCTACGAGCAGTACTTC
TRBV5-1,TRBD1,TRBJ2-5,NA,CASSSFLTGEQETQYF,TGCGCCAGCAGCTCGTTCCTGACAGGGGAACAAGAGACCCAGTACTTC
TRBV7-9,NA,TRBJ2-5,NA,CASTTLGEEGETQYF,TGTGCCAGCACTACCTTGGGAGAGGAAGGGGAGACCCAGTACTTC